Included here is one T cell receptor (beta chain) sequence, with context. Some clones are missing from TCRdb's copy, which holds only in-frame ones; the method was immunoSEQ multiplex PCR. The data hold 410,000 or so clones, with approximately 91% observed a single time. The CDR3 covers 14 residues. V lost 2 bases to trimming and J lost 2 bases, with 6 bases between them. CDR1 MNHEY and CDR2 SVGAGI come from the germline V gene. Seattle cases were enrolled at active infection and followed longitudinally. The data were taken from a study of blood T cell repertoires in COVID-19. The sample taken for sequencing was peripheral blood. The TCR originated in a woman aged 40 to 50 with COVID-19, enrolled during active disease. The chain carries TRBV6-5 and TRBJ1-4; D may be TRBD1 (5 bases). The CDR3 nucleotides are TGTGCCAGCAGTTACGCAGGGACTAATGAAAAACTGTTTTTT. Protein: CASSYAGTNEKLFF.